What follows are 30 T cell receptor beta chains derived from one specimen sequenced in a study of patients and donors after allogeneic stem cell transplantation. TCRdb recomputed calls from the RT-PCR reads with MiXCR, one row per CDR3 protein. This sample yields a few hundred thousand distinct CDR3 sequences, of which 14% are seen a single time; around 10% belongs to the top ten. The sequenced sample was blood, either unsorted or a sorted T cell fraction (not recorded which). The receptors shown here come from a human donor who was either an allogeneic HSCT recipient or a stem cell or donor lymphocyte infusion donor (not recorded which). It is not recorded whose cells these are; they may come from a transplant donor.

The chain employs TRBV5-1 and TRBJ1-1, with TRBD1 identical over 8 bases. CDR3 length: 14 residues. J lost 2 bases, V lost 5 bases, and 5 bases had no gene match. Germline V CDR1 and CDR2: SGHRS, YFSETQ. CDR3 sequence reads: CASSTTGGNTEAFF. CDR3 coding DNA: TGCGCCAGCAGTACAACAGGGGGAAACACTGAAGCTTTCTTT.

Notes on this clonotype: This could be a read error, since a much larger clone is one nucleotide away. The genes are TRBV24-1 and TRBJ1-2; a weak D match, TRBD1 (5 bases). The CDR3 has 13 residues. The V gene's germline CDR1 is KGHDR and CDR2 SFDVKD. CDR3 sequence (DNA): TGTCCCACCAGTGATTGGCAGGGCGCCTTCTACACCTTC. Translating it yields CPTSDWQGAFYTF.

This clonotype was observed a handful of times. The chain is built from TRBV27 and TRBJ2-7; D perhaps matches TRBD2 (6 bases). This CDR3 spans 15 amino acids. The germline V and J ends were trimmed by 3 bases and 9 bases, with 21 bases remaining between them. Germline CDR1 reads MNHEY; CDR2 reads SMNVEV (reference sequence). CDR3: CASSLEWQGLGGQYF. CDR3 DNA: TGTGCCAGCAGTTTGGAGTGGCAGGGACTTGGCGGGCAGTACTTC.

The CDR3 sequence: CASSQDPGKAYEQYF. For the CDR3, the DNA is TGTGCCAGCAGCCAAGACCCGGGGAAGGCCTACGAGCAGTACTTC. The chain combines TRBV3-1 with TRBJ2-7; D may be TRBD2 (5 bases). The CDR3 length is 15 residues. Trimming took off 0 bases at V and 2 bases at J, with 11 bases between the two ends. Germline CDR1 is LGHDT and CDR2 is YNNKEL (reference sequence).

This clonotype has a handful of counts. CDR3 region: CASSYSPGPTGTEAFF. DNA of the CDR3: TGTGCCAGCAGTTACTCGCCAGGGCCAACGGGCACTGAAGCTTTCTTT. The rearrangement uses TRBV6-5 and TRBJ1-1; D is perhaps TRBD1 (5 bases). This CDR3 is built from 16 residues. V gave up 0 bases and J gave up 4 bases, with 15 bases separating them. Germline V CDR1 and CDR2: MNHEY, SVGAGI.

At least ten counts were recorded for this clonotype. CDR3 protein: CASSPGGGRLGTEAFF. The CDR3 DNA reads as TGCGCCAGCAGCCCGGGAGGGGGGCGTTTGGGCACTGAAGCTTTCTTT. The chain joins TRBV4-1 to TRBJ1-1, with D possibly TRBD1 on 6 matching bases. The CDR3 extends over 16 amino acids. Per germline, CDR1 MGHRA and CDR2 YSYEKL. V lost 4 bases and J lost 4, with 19 bases in between.

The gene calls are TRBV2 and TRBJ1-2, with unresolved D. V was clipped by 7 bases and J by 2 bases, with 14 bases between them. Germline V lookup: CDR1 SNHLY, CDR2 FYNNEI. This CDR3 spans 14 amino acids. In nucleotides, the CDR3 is TGTGCCAGCACCTCGGAGGCAGCGAACTATGGCTACACCTTC. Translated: CASTSEAANYGYTF.

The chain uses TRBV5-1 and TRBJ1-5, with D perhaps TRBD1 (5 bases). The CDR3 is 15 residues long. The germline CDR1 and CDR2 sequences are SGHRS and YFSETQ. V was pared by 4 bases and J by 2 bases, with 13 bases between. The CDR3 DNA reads TGCGCCAGCAGCCGGGGGGGACGGGGCAATCAGCCCCAGCATTTT. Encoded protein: CASSRGGRGNQPQHF.

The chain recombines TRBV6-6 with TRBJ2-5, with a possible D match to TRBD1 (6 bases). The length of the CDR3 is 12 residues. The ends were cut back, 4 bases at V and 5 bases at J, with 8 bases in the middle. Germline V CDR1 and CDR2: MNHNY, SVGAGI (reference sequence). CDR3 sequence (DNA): TGTGCCAGCAGTTCCCAGGGGGAGACCCAGTACTTC. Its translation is CASSSQGETQYF.

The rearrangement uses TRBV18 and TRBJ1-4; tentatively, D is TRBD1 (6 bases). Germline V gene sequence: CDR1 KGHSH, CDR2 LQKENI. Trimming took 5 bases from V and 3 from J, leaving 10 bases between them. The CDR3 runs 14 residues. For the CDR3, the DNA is TGTGCCAGCTCAGTGGAGGGGGCTAATGAAAAACTGTTTTTT. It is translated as CASSVEGANEKLFF.

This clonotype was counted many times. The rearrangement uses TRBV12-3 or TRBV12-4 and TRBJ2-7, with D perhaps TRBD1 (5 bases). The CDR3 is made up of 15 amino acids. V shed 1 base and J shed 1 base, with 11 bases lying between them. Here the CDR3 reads CASSLDRGRSYEQYF. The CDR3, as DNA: TGTGCCAGCAGTTTAGATAGGGGTCGGTCCTACGAGCAGTACTTC.

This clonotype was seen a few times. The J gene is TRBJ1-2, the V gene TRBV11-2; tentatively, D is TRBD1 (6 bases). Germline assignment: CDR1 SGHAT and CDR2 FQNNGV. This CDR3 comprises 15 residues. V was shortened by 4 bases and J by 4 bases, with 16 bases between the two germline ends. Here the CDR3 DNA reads TGTGCCAGCAGCTCACGCGGACAGCTATCCTATGGCTACACCTTC. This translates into CASSSRGQLSYGYTF.

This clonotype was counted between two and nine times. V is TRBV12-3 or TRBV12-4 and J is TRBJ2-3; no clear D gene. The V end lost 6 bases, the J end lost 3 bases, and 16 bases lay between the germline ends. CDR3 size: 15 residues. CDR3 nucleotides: TGTGCCAGCAGCCGCACATATGATCGGACAGATACGCAGTATTTT. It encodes CASSRTYDRTDTQYF.

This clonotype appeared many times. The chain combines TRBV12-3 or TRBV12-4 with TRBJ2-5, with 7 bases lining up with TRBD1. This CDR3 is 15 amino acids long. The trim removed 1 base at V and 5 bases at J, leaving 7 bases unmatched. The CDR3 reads CASSLVSGGVETQYF. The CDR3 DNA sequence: TGTGCCAGCAGTTTAGTGTCAGGGGGAGTGGAGACCCAGTACTTC.

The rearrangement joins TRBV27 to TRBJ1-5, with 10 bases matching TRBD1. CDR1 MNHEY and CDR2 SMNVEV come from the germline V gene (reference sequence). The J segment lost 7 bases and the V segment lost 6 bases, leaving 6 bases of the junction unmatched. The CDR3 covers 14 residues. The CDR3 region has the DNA TGTGCCAGCAGGGCGACAGGGGGCGGGCAGCCCCAGCATTTT. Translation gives CASRATGGGQPQHF.

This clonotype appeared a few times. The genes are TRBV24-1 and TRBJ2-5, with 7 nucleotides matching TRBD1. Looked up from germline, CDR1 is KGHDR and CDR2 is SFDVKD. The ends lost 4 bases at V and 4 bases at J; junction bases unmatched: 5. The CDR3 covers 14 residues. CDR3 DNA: TGTGCCACCAGTGAAGGGACAGTTGGAGAGACCCAGTACTTC. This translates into CATSEGTVGETQYF.

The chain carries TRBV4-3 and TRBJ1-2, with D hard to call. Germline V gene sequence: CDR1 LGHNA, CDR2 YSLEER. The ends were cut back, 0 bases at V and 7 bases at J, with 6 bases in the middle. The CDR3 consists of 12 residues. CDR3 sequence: CASSQDWGGYTF. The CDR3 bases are TGCGCCAGCAGCCAAGATTGGGGTGGCTACACCTTC.

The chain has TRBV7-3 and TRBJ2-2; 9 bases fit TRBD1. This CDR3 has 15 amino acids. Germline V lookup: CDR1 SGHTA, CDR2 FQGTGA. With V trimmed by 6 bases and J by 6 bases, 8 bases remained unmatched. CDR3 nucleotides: TGTGCCAGCAGGTCAACAGGGGGCGCCGCCGGGGAGCTGTTTTTT. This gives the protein CASRSTGGAAGELFF.

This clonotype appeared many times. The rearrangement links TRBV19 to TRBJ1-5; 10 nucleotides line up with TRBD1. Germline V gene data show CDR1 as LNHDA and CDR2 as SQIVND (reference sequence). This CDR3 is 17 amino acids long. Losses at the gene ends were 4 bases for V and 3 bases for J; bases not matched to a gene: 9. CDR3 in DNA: TGTGCCAGTAGTAAAGACCGGGACAGGGGCATCAATCAGCCCCAGCATTTT. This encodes CASSKDRDRGINQPQHF.

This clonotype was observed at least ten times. CDR3 sequence reads: CASSSSPFRAPTDTQYF. In nucleotides, the CDR3 is TGTGCCAGCAGCTCTTCACCCTTCCGGGCCCCCACAGATACGCAGTATTTT. This chain links TRBV11-2 with TRBJ2-3; D gene uncertain. The CDR3 spans 17 residues. V lost 4 bases, J lost 2 bases, and 19 bases lay in between. The germline gives CDR1 SGHAT, CDR2 FQNNGV.

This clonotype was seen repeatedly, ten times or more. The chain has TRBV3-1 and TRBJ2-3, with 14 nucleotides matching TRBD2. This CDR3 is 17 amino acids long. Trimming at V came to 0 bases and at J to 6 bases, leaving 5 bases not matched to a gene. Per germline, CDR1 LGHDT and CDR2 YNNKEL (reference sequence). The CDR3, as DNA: TGTGCCAGCAGCCAAGATGGACTAGCGGGGGGCCCCGATACGCAGTATTTT. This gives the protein CASSQDGLAGGPDTQYF.

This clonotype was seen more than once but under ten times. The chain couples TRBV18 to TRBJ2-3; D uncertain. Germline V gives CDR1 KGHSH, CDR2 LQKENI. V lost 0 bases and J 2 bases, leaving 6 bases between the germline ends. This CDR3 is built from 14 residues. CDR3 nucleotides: TGTGCCAGCTCACCACCGGTCCACACAGATACGCAGTATTTT. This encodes CASSPPVHTDTQYF. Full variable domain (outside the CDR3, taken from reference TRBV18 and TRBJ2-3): NAGVMQNPRHLVRRRGQEARLRCSPMKGHSHVYWYRQLPEEGLKFMVYLQKENIIDESGMPKERFSAEFPKEGPSILRIQQVVRGDSAAYFCASSPPVHTDTQYFGPGTRLTVL.

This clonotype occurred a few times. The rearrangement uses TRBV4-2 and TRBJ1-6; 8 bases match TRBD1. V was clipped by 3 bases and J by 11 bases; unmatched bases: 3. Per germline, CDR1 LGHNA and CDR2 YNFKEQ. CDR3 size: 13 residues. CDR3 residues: CASSQTGVTPLHF. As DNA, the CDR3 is TGTGCCAGCAGCCAGACAGGGGTTACACCCCTCCACTTT.

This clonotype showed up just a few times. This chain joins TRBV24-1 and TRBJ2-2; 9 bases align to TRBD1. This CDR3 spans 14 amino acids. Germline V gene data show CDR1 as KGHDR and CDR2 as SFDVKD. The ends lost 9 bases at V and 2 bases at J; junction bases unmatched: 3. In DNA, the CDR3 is TGTGCCACCCAGGACAGGGGAAACACCGGGGAGCTGTTTTTT. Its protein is CATQDRGNTGELFF.

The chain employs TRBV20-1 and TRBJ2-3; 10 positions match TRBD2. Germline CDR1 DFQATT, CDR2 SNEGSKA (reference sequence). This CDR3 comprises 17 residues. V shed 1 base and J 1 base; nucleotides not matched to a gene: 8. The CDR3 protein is CSARGSGRYARTDTQYF. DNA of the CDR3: TGCAGTGCTAGAGGTAGCGGGAGGTATGCCCGCACAGATACGCAGTATTTT.

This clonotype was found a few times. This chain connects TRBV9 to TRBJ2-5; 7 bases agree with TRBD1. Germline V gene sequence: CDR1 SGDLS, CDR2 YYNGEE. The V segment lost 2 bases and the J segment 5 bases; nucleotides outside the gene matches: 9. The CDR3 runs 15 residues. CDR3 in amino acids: CASSVVDRAGETQYF. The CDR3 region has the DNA TGTGCCAGCAGCGTTGTAGACAGGGCCGGCGAGACCCAGTACTTC.

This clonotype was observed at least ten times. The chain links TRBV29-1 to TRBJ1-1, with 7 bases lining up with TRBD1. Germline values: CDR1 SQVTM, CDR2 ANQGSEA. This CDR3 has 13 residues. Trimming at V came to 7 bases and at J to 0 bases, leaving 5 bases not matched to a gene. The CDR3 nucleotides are TGCAGCGCCGAGACAGGGATGAACACTGAAGCTTTCTTT. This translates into CSAETGMNTEAFF. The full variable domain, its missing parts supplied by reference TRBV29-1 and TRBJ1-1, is SAVISQKPSRDICQRGTSLTIQCQVDSQVTMMFWYRQQPGQSLTLIATANQGSEATYESGFVIDKFPISRPNLTFSTLTVSNMSPEDSSIYLCSAETGMNTEAFFGQGTRLTVV.

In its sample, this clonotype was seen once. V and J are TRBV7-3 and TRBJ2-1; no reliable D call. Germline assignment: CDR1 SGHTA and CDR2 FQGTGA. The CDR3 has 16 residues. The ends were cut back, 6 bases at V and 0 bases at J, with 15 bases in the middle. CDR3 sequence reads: CASSEGRRSSYNEQFF. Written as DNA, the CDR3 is TGTGCCAGCAGTGAAGGACGTAGGAGCTCCTACAATGAGCAGTTCTTC.

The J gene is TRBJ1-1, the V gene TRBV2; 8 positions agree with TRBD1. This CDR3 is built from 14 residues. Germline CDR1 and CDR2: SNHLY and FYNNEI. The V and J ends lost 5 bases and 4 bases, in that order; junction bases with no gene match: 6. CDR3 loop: CASSSRQGSTEAFF. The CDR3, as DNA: TGTGCCAGCAGTTCCCGACAGGGGAGCACTGAAGCTTTCTTT.

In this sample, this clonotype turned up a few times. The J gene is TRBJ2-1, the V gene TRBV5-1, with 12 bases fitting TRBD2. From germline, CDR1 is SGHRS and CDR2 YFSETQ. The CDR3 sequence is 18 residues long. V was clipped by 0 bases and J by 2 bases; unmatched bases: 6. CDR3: CASSLGLAGAKTYNEQFF. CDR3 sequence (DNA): TGCGCCAGCAGCTTGGGACTAGCGGGGGCCAAAACCTACAATGAGCAGTTCTTC. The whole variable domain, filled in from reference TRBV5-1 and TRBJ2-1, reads KAGVTQTPRYLIKTRGQQVTLSCSPISGHRSVSWYQQTPGQGLQFLFEYFSETQRNKGNFPGRFSGRQFSNSRSEMNVSTLELGDSALYLCASSLGLAGAKTYNEQFFGPGTRLTVL.